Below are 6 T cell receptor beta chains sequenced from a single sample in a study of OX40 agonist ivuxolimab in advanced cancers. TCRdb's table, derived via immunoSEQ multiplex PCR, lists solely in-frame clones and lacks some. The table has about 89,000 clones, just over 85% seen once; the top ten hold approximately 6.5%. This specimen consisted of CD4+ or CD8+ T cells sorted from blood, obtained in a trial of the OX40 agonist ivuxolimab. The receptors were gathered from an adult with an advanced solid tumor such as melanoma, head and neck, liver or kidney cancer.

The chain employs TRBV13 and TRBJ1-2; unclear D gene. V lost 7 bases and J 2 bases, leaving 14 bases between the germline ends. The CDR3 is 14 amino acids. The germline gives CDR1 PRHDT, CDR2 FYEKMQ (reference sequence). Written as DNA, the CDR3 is TGTGCCAGCACCCCAGGTAATTGGAACTATGGCTACACCTTC. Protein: CASTPGNWNYGYTF.

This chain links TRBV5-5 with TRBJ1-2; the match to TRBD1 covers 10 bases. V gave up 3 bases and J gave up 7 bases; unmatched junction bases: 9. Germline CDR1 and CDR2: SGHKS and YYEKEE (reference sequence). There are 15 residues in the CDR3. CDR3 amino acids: CASSWGDRGRGGYTF. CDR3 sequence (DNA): TGTGCCAGCAGCTGGGGGGACAGGGGAAGAGGTGGCTACACCTTC. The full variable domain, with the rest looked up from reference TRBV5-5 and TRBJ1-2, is DAGVTQSPTHLIKTRGQQVTLRCSPISGHKSVSWYQQVLGQGPQFIFQYYEKEERGRGNFPDRFSARQFPNYSSELNVNALLLGDSALYLCASSWGDRGRGGYTFGSGTRLTVV.

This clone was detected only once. The CDR3 is CASSKLDGEGGTIYF. The CDR3 DNA is TGCGCCAGCAGCAAGCTCGACGGCGAAGGCGGCACCATATATTTT. This chain links TRBV5-1 with TRBJ1-3; D gene ambiguous. This CDR3 contains 15 residues. Trimming removed 4 bases from V and 9 bases from J, with 20 bases in between. From germline, CDR1 is SGHRS and CDR2 YFSETQ.

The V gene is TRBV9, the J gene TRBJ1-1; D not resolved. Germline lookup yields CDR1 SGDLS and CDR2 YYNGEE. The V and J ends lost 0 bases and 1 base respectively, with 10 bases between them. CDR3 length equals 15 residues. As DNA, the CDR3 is TGTGCCAGCAGCGTAGGCCCGACCCCGAACACTGAAGCTTTCTTT. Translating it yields CASSVGPTPNTEAFF.

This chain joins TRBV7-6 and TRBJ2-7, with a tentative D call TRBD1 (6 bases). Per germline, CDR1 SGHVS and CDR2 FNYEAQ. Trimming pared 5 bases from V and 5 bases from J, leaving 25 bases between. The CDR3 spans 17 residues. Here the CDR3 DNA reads TGTGCCAGCAGCCCACTGTGGCCAGGGGCGCCGGGGAACGAGCAGTACTTC. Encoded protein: CASSPLWPGAPGNEQYF.

CDR3 sequence (DNA): TGCGCCAGCAGCCAAGGTATGAGCAGCTCTAACTATGGCTACACCTTC. Protein product: CASSQGMSSSNYGYTF. The gene calls are TRBV4-3 and TRBJ1-2; D unclear. V shed 1 base and J shed 0 bases, with 12 bases lying between them. Germline lookup yields CDR1 LGHNA and CDR2 YSLEER. This CDR3 contains 16 residues.